Listed here are 27 T cell receptor beta chains from one sample, sequenced in a study of T cells in Graves' hyperthyroidism and ophthalmopathy. TCR beta CDR3 sequences were amplified from RNA transcripts. The HTBI primer set was used in a first-round RT-PCR of the TCR CDR3. TCRdb passed the multiplex PCR reads through MiXCR, listing each CDR3 protein once. The sample contains about 420,000 distinct CDR3 sequences, roughly 13% of which appear only once. The sample was blood. Source of these receptors: a woman under 30 with Graves' hyperthyroidism.

This clonotype appeared many times. V gene TRBV5-1 combines with J gene TRBJ2-7; D uncertain. This CDR3 is built from 14 residues. Germline V CDR1 and CDR2: SGHRS, YFSETQ. V shed 0 bases and J shed 3 bases, with 10 bases lying between them. The CDR3 region is CASSLAAHNYEQYF. CDR3 nucleotide sequence: TGCGCCAGCAGCTTGGCCGCACATAACTACGAGCAGTACTTC.

This clonotype was seen ten or more times. The chain uses TRBV28 and TRBJ2-1; 8 nucleotides agree with TRBD2. CDR1 and CDR2 (germline): MDHEN, SYDVKM. The CDR3 loop spans 16 amino acids. With 1 base clipped from V and 3 bases from J, the junction kept 5 bases outside the gene matches. In nucleotides, the CDR3 is TGTGCCAGCAGTTTATTACCCAGCGGGAGCTACAATGAGCAGTTCTTC. Encoded protein: CASSLLPSGSYNEQFF.

The V call is TRBV5-5, the J call TRBJ2-1, with D hard to call. The V gene lost 4 bases and the J gene lost 8 bases, with 10 bases spanning the gap. The length of the CDR3 is 12 residues. Germline V gene data show CDR1 as SGHKS and CDR2 as YYEKEE (reference sequence). CDR3 sequence reads: CASSPNLDEQFF. CDR3 nucleotide sequence: TGTGCCAGCAGCCCAAATCTGGATGAGCAGTTCTTC.

This clonotype was counted only a few times. The chain links TRBV7-9 to TRBJ2-6; D is undetermined. Germline V lookup: CDR1 SEHNR, CDR2 FQNEAQ (reference sequence). V gave up 2 bases and J gave up 0 bases, with 8 bases separating them. The CDR3 spans 16 residues. CDR3 DNA sequence: TGTGCCAGCAGCTTAATAGTTAGCTCTGGGGCCAACGTCCTGACTTTC. Protein product: CASSLIVSSGANVLTF. The variable domain in full, completed from reference TRBV7-9 and TRBJ2-6, reads DTGVSQNPRHKITKRGQNVTFRCDPISEHNRLYWYRQTLGQGPEFLTYFQNEAQLEKSRLLSDRFSAERPKGSFSTLEIQRTEQGDSAMYLCASSLIVSSGANVLTFGAGSRLTVL.

This clonotype was recorded many times. The gene calls are TRBV6-1 and TRBJ1-1; D call uncertain. CDR3 length: 14 amino acids. V shed 5 bases and J shed 0 bases, with 10 bases lying between them. Germline CDR1 is MNHNS and CDR2 is SASEGT. CDR3 protein: CASSYGPVNTEAFF. CDR3 bases: TGTGCCAGCAGTTATGGCCCGGTGAACACTGAAGCTTTCTTT.

This clonotype was picked up a small number of times. The J gene is TRBJ2-2, the V gene TRBV18; TRBD1 agrees at 9 bases. V was clipped by 6 bases and J by 3 bases; unmatched bases: 5. CDR1 and CDR2 (germline): KGHSH, LQKENI. There are 15 residues in the CDR3. The CDR3 spells CASSAGTGYTGELFF. CDR3 in DNA: TGTGCCAGCTCGGCCGGGACAGGGTACACCGGGGAGCTGTTTTTT.

V gene TRBV27 combines with J gene TRBJ2-1, with TRBD2 matching 7 bases. This CDR3 comprises 15 residues. CDR1 MNHEY and CDR2 SMNVEV come from the germline V gene (reference sequence). J gave up 7 bases and V 7 bases, and 13 bases lay outside the gene matches. CDR3 DNA: TGTGCCAGCAAGAGGATTGGCGGGAGTCGTAATGAGCAGTTCTTC. It encodes CASKRIGGSRNEQFF.

This clonotype was seen just once. Since a much larger clone is just one base distant, this may be a read error. The chain recombines TRBV6-1 with TRBJ2-2; no clear D gene. V was shortened by 4 bases and J by 0 bases, with 12 bases between the two germline ends. CDR3 size: 16 residues. Germline assignment: CDR1 MNHNS and CDR2 SASEGT. The CDR3: CASSAVHQTNTGELFF. Here the CDR3 DNA reads TGTGCCAGCAGTGCCGTACACCAAACGAACACCGGGGAGCTGTTTTTT.

This clonotype is a singleton in its sample. At one end the junction does not follow the germline gene, possibly because of a read error. This chain connects TRBV7-2 to TRBJ2-1, with 11 bases matching TRBD2. This CDR3 region has 16 residues. CDR1 and CDR2 (germline): SGHTA, FQGNSA. The CDR3 DNA reads TGTGCCAGCGGCTTCTTAGCGGGAGGGGGTGTGAATGAGCAGTTCTTC. Protein sequence: CASGFLAGGGVNEQFF.

This clonotype was seen at least ten times. The chain recombines TRBV2 with TRBJ1-2, with 7 bases lining up with TRBD1. In germline, CDR1 is SNHLY, CDR2 FYNNEI. CDR3 length: 13 residues. The trim removed 4 bases at V and 8 bases at J, leaving 7 bases unmatched. This CDR3 is CASSVTRGEGYTF. Here the CDR3 DNA reads TGTGCCAGCAGTGTGACCAGGGGGGAAGGCTACACCTTC.

V is TRBV5-1 and J is TRBJ2-1, with D unclear. Trimming shortened V by 3 bases and J by 4 bases, and 5 bases separated the two germline ends. Germline CDR1 and CDR2: SGHRS and YFSETQ. The CDR3 has 12 amino acids. CDR3 in amino acids: CASSSQYNEQFF. In DNA, the CDR3 is TGCGCCAGCAGCTCCCAGTACAATGAGCAGTTCTTC.

This clonotype has at least ten counts. The CDR3 sequence: CAWSGDRLNYGYTF. CDR3 coding DNA: TGTGCCTGGAGTGGGGACCGCCTAAACTATGGCTACACCTTC. The chain has TRBV30 and TRBJ1-2, with D possibly being TRBD1 (5 bases). The germline CDR1 and CDR2 sequences are GTSNPN and SVGIG (reference sequence). This CDR3 spans 14 amino acids. The V and J ends lost 1 base and 2 bases respectively, with 11 bases between them.

The rearrangement links TRBV2 to TRBJ2-5; D possibly corresponds to TRBD2 (5 bases). The DNA matches TRBJ2-1 better at its end, which makes the J call doubtful. The germline gives CDR1 SNHLY, CDR2 FYNNEI. The CDR3 extends over 16 amino acids. CDR3 DNA: TGTGCCAGCATGACTACCCGGGGTTTCCCCCAAGAGACCCAGTTCTTC. It yields the protein CASMTTRGFPQETQFF.

Regarding this clonotype: Since a much larger clone is just one base distant, this may be a read error. The chain is built from TRBV11-2 and TRBJ1-1; D not resolved. The CDR3 totals 13 residues. Germline values: CDR1 SGHAT, CDR2 FQNNGV. V was clipped by 0 bases and J by 5 bases, with 7 bases between them. Written as DNA, the CDR3 is TGTGCCAGCAGCTTAGAATGGGCAACTGAAGCTTTCTTT. Residues: CASSLEWATEAFF.

The sample holds a few counts of this clonotype. The rearrangement uses TRBV18 and TRBJ1-3; D remains ambiguous. The V end was cut by 2 bases, the J end by 0 bases, with 8 bases between. The germline V gene has CDR1 KGHSH and CDR2 LQKENI. The CDR3 is 15 residues long. This CDR3 is CASSPFTNSGNTIYF. CDR3 DNA sequence: TGTGCCAGCTCACCATTTACAAACTCTGGAAACACCATATATTTT. The variable domain in full, with the rest retrieved from reference TRBV18 and TRBJ1-3, is NAGVMQNPRHLVRRRGQEARLRCSPMKGHSHVYWYRQLPEEGLKFMVYLQKENIIDESGMPKERFSAEFPKEGPSILRIQQVVRGDSAAYFCASSPFTNSGNTIYFGEGSWLTVV.

This clonotype has ten or more counts. V gene TRBV20-1 combines with J gene TRBJ2-5, with 9 bases lining up with TRBD2. Looked up from germline, CDR1 is DFQATT and CDR2 is SNEGSKA (reference sequence). V trimming: 7 bases; J trimming: 5 bases; junction bases outside the gene matches: 11. The CDR3 loop spans 14 amino acids. The CDR3 region has the DNA TGCAGTGTTTGGGTAGCGGGAGTAGGGGAGACCCAGTACTTC. Its translation: CSVWVAGVGETQYF.

The chain employs TRBV12-3 or TRBV12-4 and TRBJ2-5, with D perhaps given as TRBD1 or TRBD2 (5 bases each). Trimming pared 7 bases from V and 4 bases from J, leaving 13 bases between. The CDR3 contains 13 residues. This CDR3 is CASNFGGGETQYF. The CDR3 DNA reads as TGTGCCAGCAACTTTGGGGGTGGAGAGACCCAGTACTTC.

The table lists this clonotype with many counts. CDR3 region: CASSLRQGAGANVLTF. CDR3 sequence (DNA): TGCGCCAGCAGCTTGAGACAGGGGGCTGGGGCCAACGTCCTGACTTTC. This chain joins TRBV5-1 and TRBJ2-6, with 9 bases lining up with TRBD1. V shed 1 base, J shed 2 bases, and the junction held 1 base outside the gene matches. Germline V CDR1 and CDR2: SGHRS, YFSETQ. The CDR3 length is 16 residues.

The sample holds a few counts of this clonotype. The chain links TRBV7-2 to TRBJ2-1; 16 bases line up with TRBD2. Germline V gene sequence: CDR1 SGHTA, CDR2 FQGNSA. The CDR3 contains 16 residues. Trimming at V came to 5 bases and at J to 7 bases, leaving 5 bases not matched to a gene. CDR3 bases: TGTGCCAGCAGCCTGGGACTAGCGGGAGGGGGAAATGAGCAGTTCTTC. This translates into CASSLGLAGGGNEQFF.

This clonotype has at least ten counts. V gene TRBV6-1 combines with J gene TRBJ2-7; 9 bases align to TRBD1. Germline loops: CDR1 MNHNS, CDR2 SASEGT. The CDR3 totals 13 residues. Trimming at V came to 7 bases and at J to 3 bases, leaving 4 bases not matched to a gene. The CDR3 DNA is TGTGCCAGCACGGGACAGGGTTTCTACGAGCAGTACTTC. Its protein product is CASTGQGFYEQYF.

This clonotype was observed many times. The chain links TRBV6-1 to TRBJ2-1; a possible D gene is TRBD2 (5 bases). Germline lookup yields CDR1 MNHNS and CDR2 SASEGT. V shed 8 bases and J shed 7 bases, with 21 bases lying between them. The CDR3 is 15 amino acids. CDR3 protein: CASRSGLYGMNEQFF. The CDR3 nucleotides are TGTGCCAGCCGGTCCGGACTGTACGGAATGAATGAGCAGTTCTTC.

In its sample, this clonotype was seen many times. The V call is TRBV7-2, the J call TRBJ1-5; D is uncertain. The V gene lost 1 base and the J gene lost 5 bases, with 15 bases spanning the gap. Per germline, CDR1 SGHTA and CDR2 FQGNSA. The CDR3 sequence is 16 residues long. CDR3 coding DNA: TGTGCCAGCAGCTTAGTGCAGACCAACCCTCATCAGCCCCAGCATTTT. This sequence encodes CASSLVQTNPHQPQHF.

In its sample, this clonotype was seen many times. This chain joins TRBV3-1 and TRBJ2-1; 8 nucleotides agree with TRBD2. Germline CDR1 LGHDT, CDR2 YNNKEL (reference sequence). V was clipped by 5 bases and J by 8 bases; unmatched bases: 14. This CDR3 contains 16 residues. The CDR3 sequence is CASSEKREMGFYEQFF. The CDR3 DNA reads as TGTGCCAGCAGCGAGAAGCGGGAGATGGGTTTTTATGAGCAGTTCTTC.

This clonotype was found a few times. The rearrangement links TRBV14 to TRBJ1-4; D is unclear. The V end lost 2 bases, the J end lost 4 bases, and 11 bases lay between the germline ends. CDR3 size: 15 residues. Germline-derived CDR1 and CDR2 are SGHDN and FVKESK. This chain's CDR3 is CASSQYLGVNEKLFF. CDR3 in DNA: TGTGCCAGCAGCCAATACCTGGGAGTTAATGAAAAACTGTTTTTT.

There are many counts of this clonotype. The genes are TRBV3-1 and TRBJ2-1; D unresolved. From germline, CDR1 is LGHDT and CDR2 YNNKEL (reference sequence). The V end lost 6 bases, the J end lost 8 bases, and 11 bases lay between the germline ends. The CDR3 totals 12 residues. CDR3 in DNA: TGTGCCAGCAGGGACCACCAGGATGAGCAGTTCTTC. This translates into CASRDHQDEQFF.

This clonotype was seen repeatedly, ten times or more. The genes are TRBV4-3 and TRBJ1-2; TRBD1 is a possible D gene (5 bases). CDR1 is LGHNA and CDR2 is YSLEER in the germline V gene. Trimming stripped 0 bases from V and 5 bases from J, with 13 bases between. The CDR3 has 15 amino acids. CDR3 amino acids: CASSQEGRERYGYTF. The CDR3 DNA is TGCGCCAGCAGCCAAGAGGGCAGGGAGAGGTATGGCTACACCTTC.

In this sample, this clonotype turned up many times. This chain links TRBV28 with TRBJ1-1; no clear D. Deletions cut 8 bases from V and 4 bases from J, with 17 bases between. The CDR3 spans 14 residues. CDR1 and CDR2 (germline): MDHEN, SYDVKM. CDR3 bases: TGTGCCAGCGGCTCGGACGGGTTGGTCACTGAAGCTTTCTTT. Its protein product is CASGSDGLVTEAFF.